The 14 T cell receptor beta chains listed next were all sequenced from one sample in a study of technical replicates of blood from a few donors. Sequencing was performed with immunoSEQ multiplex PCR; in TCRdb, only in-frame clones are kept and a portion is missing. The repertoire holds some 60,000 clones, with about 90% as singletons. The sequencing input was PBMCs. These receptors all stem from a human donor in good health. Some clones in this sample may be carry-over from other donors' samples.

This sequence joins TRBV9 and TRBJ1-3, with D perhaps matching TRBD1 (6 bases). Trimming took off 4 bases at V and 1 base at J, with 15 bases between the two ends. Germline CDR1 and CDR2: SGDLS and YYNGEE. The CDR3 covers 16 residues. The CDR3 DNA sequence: TGTGCCAGCAGCCGTGAGGGGGTAGAATCTGGAAACACCATATATTTT. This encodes CASSREGVESGNTIYF.

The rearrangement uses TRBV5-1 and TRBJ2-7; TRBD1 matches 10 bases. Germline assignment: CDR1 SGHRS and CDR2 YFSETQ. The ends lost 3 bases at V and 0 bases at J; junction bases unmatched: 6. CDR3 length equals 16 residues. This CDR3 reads CASSSLRDRGSYEQYF. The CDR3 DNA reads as TGCGCCAGCAGCTCCTTACGGGACAGGGGCTCCTACGAGCAGTACTTC.

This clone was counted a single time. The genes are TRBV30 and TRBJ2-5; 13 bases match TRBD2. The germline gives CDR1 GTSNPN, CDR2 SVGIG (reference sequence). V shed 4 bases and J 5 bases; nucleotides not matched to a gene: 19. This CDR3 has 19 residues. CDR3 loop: CAWKPGQGTSGIGGETQYF. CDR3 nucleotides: TGTGCCTGGAAACCGGGACAGGGGACTAGCGGGATTGGCGGGGAGACCCAGTACTTC.

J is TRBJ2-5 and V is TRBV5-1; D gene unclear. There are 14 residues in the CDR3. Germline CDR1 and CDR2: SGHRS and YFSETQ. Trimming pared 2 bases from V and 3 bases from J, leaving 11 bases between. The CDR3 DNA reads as TGCGCCAGCAGCTTCTCACATAACGAAGAGACCCAGTACTTC. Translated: CASSFSHNEETQYF.

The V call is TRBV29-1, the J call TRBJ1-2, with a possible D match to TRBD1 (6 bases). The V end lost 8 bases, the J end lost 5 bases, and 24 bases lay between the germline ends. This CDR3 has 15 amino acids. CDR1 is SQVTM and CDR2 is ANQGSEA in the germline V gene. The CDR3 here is CSSSGDGGGVYGYTF. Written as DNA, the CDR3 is TGCAGCTCCTCAGGGGATGGGGGTGGGGTTTATGGCTACACCTTC. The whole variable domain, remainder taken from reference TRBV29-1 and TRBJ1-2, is SAVISQKPSRDICQRGTSLTIQCQVDSQVTMMFWYRQQPGQSLTLIATANQGSEATYESGFVIDKFPISRPNLTFSTLTVSNMSPEDSSIYLCSSSGDGGGVYGYTFGSGTRLTVV.

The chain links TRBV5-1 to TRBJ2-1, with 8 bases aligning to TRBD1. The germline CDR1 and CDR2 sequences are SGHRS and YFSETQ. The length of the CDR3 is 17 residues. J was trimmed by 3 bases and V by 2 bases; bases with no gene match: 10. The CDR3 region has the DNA TGCGCCAGCAGCTTAGACCCGGGACAGGCCTTCTACAATGAGCAGTTCTTC. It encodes CASSLDPGQAFYNEQFF.

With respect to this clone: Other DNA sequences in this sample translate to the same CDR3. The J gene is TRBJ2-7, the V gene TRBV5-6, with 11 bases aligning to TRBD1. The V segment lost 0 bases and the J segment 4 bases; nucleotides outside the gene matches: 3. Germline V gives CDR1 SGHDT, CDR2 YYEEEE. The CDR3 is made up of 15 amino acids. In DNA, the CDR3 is TGTGCCAGCAGCTTGGAAGGGACAGGGGGTTACGAGCAGTACTTC. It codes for CASSLEGTGGYEQYF.

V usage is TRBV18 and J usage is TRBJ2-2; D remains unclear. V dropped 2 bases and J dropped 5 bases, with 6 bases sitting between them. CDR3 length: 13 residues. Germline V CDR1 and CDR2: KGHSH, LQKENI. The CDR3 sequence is CASSPSQTGELFF. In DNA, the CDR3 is TGTGCCAGCTCACCATCTCAGACCGGGGAGCTGTTTTTT. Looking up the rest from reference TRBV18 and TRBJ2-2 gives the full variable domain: NAGVMQNPRHLVRRRGQEARLRCSPMKGHSHVYWYRQLPEEGLKFMVYLQKENIIDESGMPKERFSAEFPKEGPSILRIQQVVRGDSAAYFCASSPSQTGELFFGEGSRLTVL.

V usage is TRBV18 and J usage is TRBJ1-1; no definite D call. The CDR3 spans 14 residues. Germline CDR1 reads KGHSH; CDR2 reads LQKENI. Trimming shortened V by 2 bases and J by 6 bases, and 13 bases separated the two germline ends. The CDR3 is CASSPLGREAEAFF. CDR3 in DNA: TGTGCCAGCTCACCATTAGGAAGGGAGGCTGAAGCTTTCTTT.

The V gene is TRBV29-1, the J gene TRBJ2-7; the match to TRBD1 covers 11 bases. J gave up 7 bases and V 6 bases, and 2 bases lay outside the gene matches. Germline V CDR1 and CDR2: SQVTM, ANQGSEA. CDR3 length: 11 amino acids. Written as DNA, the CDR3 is TGCAGCGTCCGGGACAGGGGGGAGCAGTACTTC. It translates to CSVRDRGEQYF.

CDR3 bases: TGTGCCAGCTCACCAGGGACAGGAGAGACCCAGTACTTC. Translating it yields CASSPGTGETQYF. The rearrangement joins TRBV18 to TRBJ2-5, with TRBD1 identical over 8 bases. Trimming cost V 2 bases and J 4 bases; bases outside gene matches: 0. Germline CDR1 and CDR2: KGHSH and LQKENI. The CDR3 length is 13 residues. Variable domain in full (rest from reference TRBV18 and TRBJ2-5): NAGVMQNPRHLVRRRGQEARLRCSPMKGHSHVYWYRQLPEEGLKFMVYLQKENIIDESGMPKERFSAEFPKEGPSILRIQQVVRGDSAAYFCASSPGTGETQYFGPGTRLLVL.

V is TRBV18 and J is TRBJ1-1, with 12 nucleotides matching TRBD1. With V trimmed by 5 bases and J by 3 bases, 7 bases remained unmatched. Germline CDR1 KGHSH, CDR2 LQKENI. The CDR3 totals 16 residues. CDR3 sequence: CASSWDRGPGDTEAFF. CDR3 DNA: TGTGCCAGCTCATGGGACAGGGGGCCGGGGGACACTGAAGCTTTCTTT.

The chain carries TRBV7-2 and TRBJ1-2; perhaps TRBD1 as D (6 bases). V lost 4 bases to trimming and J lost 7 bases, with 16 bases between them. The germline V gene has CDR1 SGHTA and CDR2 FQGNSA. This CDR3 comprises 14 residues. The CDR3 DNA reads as TGTGCCAGCAGCTCATCACAGGGAAGCACTGGCTACACCTTC. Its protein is CASSSSQGSTGYTF.

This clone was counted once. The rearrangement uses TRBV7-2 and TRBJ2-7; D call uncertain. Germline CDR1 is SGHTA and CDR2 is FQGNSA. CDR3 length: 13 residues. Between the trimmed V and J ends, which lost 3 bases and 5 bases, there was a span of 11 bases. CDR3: CASSFFGRDEQYF. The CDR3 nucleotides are TGTGCCAGCAGCTTTTTCGGTCGGGACGAGCAGTACTTC.